This is a list of T cell receptor beta chains from one sample in a study of T cell repertoires in cytomegalovirus infection. TCRdb reprocessed the reads via MiXCR and lists one record per CDR3 protein. The sample shows roughly 69,000 distinct CDR3 sequences, 20% to 25% of them seen only once. These TCRs' antigens remain unknown. Sample: CD8+ T cells from cultured PBMCs, taken from culture after CMV antigen stimulation. The origin of the receptors is a human donor in good health (CMV status not recorded). Some clones in this sample may be carry-over from other donors' samples. Each CDR3 is given with its conserved first and last residue. A D gene is named only where the DNA matches it firmly. Only some rows state a clone size, as once, few, many or a class for expanded clones.

clone size	D gene	CDR3 length	J gene	V gene	CDR3 DNA	CDR3 protein
few	TRBD2	18	TRBJ2-3	TRBV6-5	TGTGCCAGCAGCCCACTAGCGGGGGACTTTGCTAGCACAGATACGCAGTATTTT	CASSPLAGDFASTDTQYF
-	-	16	TRBJ2-7	TRBV7-2	TGTGCCAGCAGCTTAGGGACAGCCCCAACAGTCTACGAGCAGTACTTC	CASSLGTAPTVYEQYF
-	TRBD1	15	TRBJ1-5	TRBV7-2	TGTGCCAGCAGCCCCGTGACAGGGAAGGATCAGCCCCAGCATTTT	CASSPVTGKDQPQHF
few	-	17	TRBJ2-6	TRBV4-3	TGCGCCAGCAGCCAAGAGTCTGGCGACTCTGGGGCCAACGTCCTGACTTTC	CASSQESGDSGANVLTF
-	-	14	TRBJ1-5	TRBV28	TGTGCCAGCAGTTCAACCAGGGGCAATCAGCCCCAGCATTTT	CASSSTRGNQPQHF
few	TRBD1	17	TRBJ2-7	TRBV4-3	TGCGCCAGCAGCCAGATGACAGGGGGCCACGTTTCCTACGAGCAGTACTTC	CASSQMTGGHVSYEQYF
-	-	15	TRBJ1-2	TRBV7-3	TGTGCCAGCAGCTTAACAGGGGCCCAATCTGGTGGCTACACCTTC	CASSLTGAQSGGYTF
few	TRBD1	15	TRBJ1-4	TRBV7-8	TGTGCCAGCAGCCATTATCCAGGGGGCGATGAAAAACTGTTTTTT	CASSHYPGGDEKLFF
few	TRBD2	18	TRBJ2-7	TRBV4-1	TGCGCCAGCAGCCAAGATGATTCCGCTAGCGGGGGCGACTACGAGCAGTACTTC	CASSQDDSASGGDYEQYF
few	TRBD2	17	TRBJ2-3	TRBV7-2	TGTGCCAGCAGCTCGAGAGGGCTAGCGGGGAGCACAGATACGCAGTATTTT	CASSSRGLAGSTDTQYF
-	TRBD1	16	TRBJ2-5	TRBV7-6	TGTGCCAGCAGCTTCTTGGACAGGGAATTGGAAGAGACCCAGTACTTC	CASSFLDRELEETQYF
-	-	13	TRBJ2-7	TRBV7-2	TGTGCCAGCAGCCCTGGGGCACCTTACGAGCAGTACTTC	CASSPGAPYEQYF
-	-	14	TRBJ2-1	TRBV12-5	TGTGCTACTAGCGGGACAGGAGACTCCAATGAGCAGTTCTTC	CATSGTGDSNEQFF
-	-	10	TRBJ2-1	TRBV12-3/TRBV12-4	TGTGCCAGCTCGGGCAATGAGCAGTTCTTC	CASSGNEQFF
few	-	13	TRBJ1-4	TRBV4-3	TGCGCCAGCAGCCTGACTGAGTGGGTTGAACTGTTTTTT	CASSLTEWVELFF
-	TRBD1	15	TRBJ1-5	TRBV27	TGTGCCAGCAGTTCCGGGACAGCAGCTTATCAGCCCCAGCATTTT	CASSSGTAAYQPQHF
-	-	17	TRBJ1-2	TRBV20-1	TGCAGTGCTAGAGACCCAGGGACCGCCGTAACTAACTATGGCTACACCTTC	CSARDPGTAVTNYGYTF
few	-	14	TRBJ1-1	TRBV28	TGTGCCAGCAGTTTAAGAAAGGGGAACACTGAAGCTTTCTTT	CASSLRKGNTEAFF
few	-	14	TRBJ1-5	TRBV28	TGTGCCAGCAGATTGGCAGCGACGAATCAGCCCCAGCATTTT	CASRLAATNQPQHF
-	TRBD1	13	TRBJ1-1	TRBV10-3	TGTGCCATCGGAGGACAGGGGGCCTTTGAAGCTTTCTTT	CAIGGQGAFEAFF
once	-	15	TRBJ2-3	TRBV7-3	TGTGCCAGCAGCTTAAGGAGGGGGGGCACAGATACGCAGTATTTT	CASSLRRGGTDTQYF
-	-	11	TRBJ1-2	TRBV7-2	TGTGCCAGCAGCAAATTGGGGGTCTACACCTTC	CASSKLGVYTF
-	-	11	TRBJ1-3	TRBV12-3/TRBV12-4	TGTGCCATCCCGGCCGGAAACACCATATATTTT	CAIPAGNTIYF
-	TRBD2	15	TRBJ2-2	TRBV12-3/TRBV12-4	TGTGCCAGCAGCCTAGCGGGGGTTAACACCGGGGAGCTGTTTTTT	CASSLAGVNTGELFF
few	TRBD1	15	TRBJ1-1	TRBV4-2	TGTGCCAGCAGCCAAGCGGGACAGACTAGAGGTGAAGCTTTCTTT	CASSQAGQTRGEAFF
few	-	12	TRBJ2-7	TRBV2	TGTGCCAGCAAAGGGATCCCCGTCGAGCAGTACTTC	CASKGIPVEQYF
few	TRBD1	15	TRBJ2-7	TRBV18	TGTGCCAGCTCACCCCGGACAGGTCTCAATTACGAGCAGTACTTC	CASSPRTGLNYEQYF
many	-	13	TRBJ1-1	TRBV27	TGTGCCAGCAGCCTCGGGGGGAACACTGAAGCTTTCTTT	CASSLGGNTEAFF
few	-	14	TRBJ2-5	TRBV10-1	TGCGCCAGCAGTGAGCGGGGGTTTCAAGAGACCCAGTACTTC	CASSERGFQETQYF
-	-	14	TRBJ1-5	TRBV6-2/TRBV6-3	TGTGCCTCTCGACCGGAAATTAGCAATCAGCCCCAGCATTTT	CASRPEISNQPQHF
-	-	16	TRBJ2-7	TRBV7-8	TGTGCCAGCAGCCTCTCCGGGACGGGAGCATCCTACGAGCAGTACTTC	CASSLSGTGASYEQYF
-	-	16	TRBJ1-4	TRBV6-6	TGTGCCAGCAGTTACCCGAAAAATGGTTTTAATGAAAAACTGTTTTTT	CASSYPKNGFNEKLFF
-	-	13	TRBJ1-2	TRBV7-9	TGTGCCAGCAGCCTAAACATGGGCTATGGCTACACCTTC	CASSLNMGYGYTF
few	TRBD1	15	TRBJ1-1	TRBV7-9	TGTGCCAGCAGCCAGGGACAGGGAGTGAACACTGAAGCTTTCTTT	CASSQGQGVNTEAFF
-	-	20	TRBJ2-1	TRBV7-6	TGTGCCAGCAGCTTAGCCACCCCAGGAACAGGGTGGAATGGTTACAATGAGCAGTTCTTC	CASSLATPGTGWNGYNEQFF
-	TRBD1	12	TRBJ2-1	TRBV4-2	TGTGCCAGCAGCCTCGACAGGGGTGAGCAGTTCTTC	CASSLDRGEQFF
-	-	15	TRBJ1-3	TRBV7-2	TGTGCCAGCAGCTTAGAACAGGGCTCTGGAAACACCATATATTTT	CASSLEQGSGNTIYF
-	TRBD1	15	TRBJ1-4	TRBV7-9	TGTGCCAGCAGCTATTCAGGGGGGAAGAATGAAAAACTGTTTTTT	CASSYSGGKNEKLFF
-	-	18	TRBJ2-6	TRBV11-2	TGTGCCAGCAGCAAGACACAAGTTTTCACCTCTGGGGCCAACGTCCTGACTTTC	CASSKTQVFTSGANVLTF
few	-	14	TRBJ1-2	TRBV2	TGTGCCAGCAGTGAGGACGGGGGAGGTAATGGCTACACCTTC	CASSEDGGGNGYTF
-	-	14	TRBJ1-5	TRBV12-3/TRBV12-4	TGTGCCAGCAGTTTTTCCGGGTATGGTCAGCCCCAGCATTTT	CASSFSGYGQPQHF
-	-	15	TRBJ2-1	TRBV7-9	TGTGCCAGCAGCCCCACGACTAGCTCCTACAATGAGCAGTTCTTC	CASSPTTSSYNEQFF
-	-	13	TRBJ2-7	TRBV6-1	TGTGCCAGTGCCCCAGGGGGAGGCTACGAGCAGTACTTC	CASAPGGGYEQYF
few	TRBD1	14	TRBJ2-3	TRBV30	TGTGCCTGGAGTTCGTATCGGGACAGGGATACGCAGTATTTT	CAWSSYRDRDTQYF
few	-	12	TRBJ2-7	TRBV7-9	TGTGCCAGCTCGGAGGGAGGCTACGAGCAGTACTTC	CASSEGGYEQYF
few	-	12	TRBJ1-5	TRBV6-2/TRBV6-3	TGTGCCAGCAGTTTCCCCGATCAGCCCCAGCATTTT	CASSFPDQPQHF
-	-	14	TRBJ2-6	TRBV7-9	TGTGCCAGCAGGCAGGGCACCGGGGCCAACGTCCTGACTTTC	CASRQGTGANVLTF
few	TRBD1	14	TRBJ2-5	TRBV2	TGTGCCAGCAGTGGGGACAGGTTTGAAGAGACCCAGTACTTC	CASSGDRFEETQYF
-	TRBD2	14	TRBJ2-7	TRBV20-1	TGCAGTGCACCACTAGCGGGGGCTTCCTACGAGCAGTACTTC	CSAPLAGASYEQYF
-	TRBD2	13	TRBJ2-1	TRBV5-5	TGTGCCAGCAGCGCGGGGGGGGTTAATGAGCAGTTCTTC	CASSAGGVNEQFF
-	TRBD1	17	TRBJ1-1	TRBV6-2/TRBV6-3	TGTGCCAGCAGTTCACTCACAGGGGGCATAAGCGACACTGAAGCTTTCTTT	CASSSLTGGISDTEAFF
-	TRBD1	15	TRBJ1-5	TRBV4-1	TGCGCCAGCAGCCAAGCCCGTCAGGGGGATCAGCCCCAGCATTTT	CASSQARQGDQPQHF
-	TRBD1	19	TRBJ2-1	TRBV6-5	TGTGCCAGCAGTTACACTGAACAGGGGAGCCCCAGCTCCTACAATGAGCAGTTCTTC	CASSYTEQGSPSSYNEQFF
-	-	13	TRBJ2-3	TRBV5-6	TGTGCCAGCAGCTTATTAGGGGAAAATACGCAGTATTTT	CASSLLGENTQYF
few	-	15	TRBJ1-1	TRBV11-2	TGTGCCAGCAGCTTGCTGTTCGGAGGAAACACTGAAGCTTTCTTT	CASSLLFGGNTEAFF
-	-	15	TRBJ2-2	TRBV19	TGTGCCAGCAACGCCGGGACGGGGAACACCGGGGAGCTGTTTTTT	CASNAGTGNTGELFF
many	TRBD1	16	TRBJ2-1	TRBV24-1	TGTGCCACCAGTGACCTCGACAGGGCTCTGAACAATGAGCAGTTCTTC	CATSDLDRALNNEQFF
few	TRBD1	16	TRBJ2-2	TRBV2	TGTGCCAGCAGTGAGCGGGCAGGGGGACACACCGGGGAGCTGTTTTTT	CASSERAGGHTGELFF
few	-	20	TRBJ1-1	TRBV19	TGTGCCAGTAGTATATACAGGGATTCAAGTCTCTTCTTACCGAACACTGAAGCTTTCTTT	CASSIYRDSSLFLPNTEAFF
many	-	15	TRBJ2-1	TRBV7-8	TGTGCCAGCAGCTCCTCAGGGAACTCCTACAATGAGCAGTTCTTC	CASSSSGNSYNEQFF